This T cell receptor beta chain derives from a study of cytomegalovirus exposure and HLA in healthy donors. Overall study findings and caveats: In vitro data verified a few CMV-associated chains as specific for CMV antigens. As a later analysis showed, a missense DCLRE1C variant was linked to trimming of TCR beta V- and J-genes.

Both 60 Vbeta primers and 13 Jbeta primers went into the PCR. This table comes from immunoSEQ multiplex PCR, and its TCRdb copy is limited to in-frame clones, with some not included. This sample carries around 120,000 clones, with 0.55% to 0.65% going to the ten biggest clones. Regarding this clone: Its specificity is unknown.

The V gene's germline CDR1 is SGHKS and CDR2 YYEKEE (reference sequence). CDR3 length: 14 amino acids. V lost 3 bases, J lost 5 bases, and 11 bases lay in between. Material: PBMCs. The chain has TRBV5-5 and TRBJ1-4; tentatively, D is TRBD1 (6 bases). This receptor was obtained from a man aged 50-60 years in good health and CMV-seronegative. The CDR3, as DNA: TGTGCCAGCAGCTACGGACAGCCGAATGAAAAACTGTTTTTT. It is translated as CASSYGQPNEKLFF.